The clone carrying this TCR beta chain was counted only a few times. The entry originates in a study of technical replicates of blood from a few donors. The data were produced by immunoSEQ multiplex PCR, yet TCRdb's version contains in-frame clones alone and is incomplete. The sample shows 13,000 to 15,000 clones, roughly 80% of them seen only once. The CDR3 contains 12 residues. In germline, CDR1 is MNHEY, CDR2 SMNVEV (reference sequence). Deletions cut 6 bases from V and 10 bases from J, with 13 bases between. This TCR came from a human donor in good health. Sequenced sample: PBMCs. The V gene is TRBV27, the J gene TRBJ2-1, with D hard to call. The CDR3 coding sequence is TGTGCCAGCAGGCGTCCCCAATCGGAGCAGTTCTTC. This sequence encodes CASRRPQSEQFF.